The rows below give T cell receptor beta chains drawn from one sample of a study of blood T cells in healthy people across ages. TCRdb redid the calling of the 5' RACE reads with MiXCR, one entry per CDR3 protein. The sample yields about 1,500,000 distinct CDR3 sequences, approximately 28% seen once. The sequenced material came from blood. Receptor source: a woman aged 25-40 years in good health. The CDR3 runs from the conserved cysteine through the conserved F or W. Fields, in order: V gene, D gene, J gene, clone size, CDR3 DNA, CDR3 protein. The D gene is left open where the match is weak. The size of a clone is reported for some rows only, either as once, few or many, or as a class for expanded clones.

>TRBV27|-|TRBJ1-6|-
TGTGCCACCAAAAGGGGGGCTAATTCACCCCTCCACTTT
CATKRGANSPLHF
>TRBV18|TRBD2|TRBJ2-7|-
TGTGCCAGCTCACCGACTGCACCCCTAGGACTAGCGGGAGTGTCATCCGAGCAGTACTTC
CASSPTAPLGLAGVSSEQYF
>TRBV7-2|TRBD2|TRBJ2-3|-
TGTGCCAGCAGCAACGGACTAGCGGGGACGCAGTATTTT
CASSNGLAGTQYF
>TRBV20-1|-|TRBJ1-5|-
TGCAGTGCTAGAGATCAGGGCCCTTCCCAGCATTTT
CSARDQGPSQHF
>TRBV10-1|-|TRBJ2-2|few
TGCGCCAGCAGTGAAAGGGATCACGGGGAGCTGTTTTTT
CASSERDHGELFF
>TRBV6-2/TRBV6-3|-|TRBJ1-2|-
TGTGCCAGCAGTTCCTCTGGACTCAGGAGAGGCTACACCTTC
CASSSSGLRRGYTF
>TRBV28|TRBD2|TRBJ2-2|-
TGTGCCAGCAGTCCCCCATACTACGGGAGGGTGAACACCGGGGAGCTGTTTTTT
CASSPPYYGRVNTGELFF
>TRBV7-2|-|TRBJ2-3|few
TGTGTCAGCAGCTTAGACCCTGAGGTGGATACGCAGTATTTT
CVSSLDPEVDTQYF
>TRBV6-6|TRBD1|TRBJ2-7|-
TGTGCCAGCAGTTGGACAGGGGTCTACAATGAGCAGTACTTC
CASSWTGVYNEQYF
>TRBV5-5|TRBD1|TRBJ2-7|-
TGTGCCAGCAGCTTGGGAGGGGGCTCCTACGGGCAGTACTTC
CASSLGGGSYGQYF
>TRBV2|-|TRBJ2-3|-
TGTGCCAGCAGCTGCGAACGGGGTAGCACAGATACGCAGTATTTT
CASSCERGSTDTQYF
>TRBV6-6|TRBD2|TRBJ2-1|-
TGTGCCAGCAGTTATCAGCGGGGGAGCCACAGTGAGCAGTTCTTC
CASSYQRGSHSEQFF
>TRBV20-1|TRBD2|TRBJ2-7|-
TGCAGTGCTAGAGGCCTAGCGGGAGGTGCCGAGCAGTACTTC
CSARGLAGGAEQYF
>TRBV20-1|-|TRBJ1-3|-
TGCAGTGCTAGTAGTCCCTCTGGAAACACCATATATTTT
CSASSPSGNTIYF
>TRBV4-3|-|TRBJ1-5|-
TGCGCCAGCAGCCAAGAATGGCCTAGCAATCAGCCCCAGCATTTT
CASSQEWPSNQPQHF
>TRBV6-5|-|TRBJ2-1|few
TGTGCCAGCAGTGGGGTCAGATGGGGTTACAATGAGCAGTTCTTC
CASSGVRWGYNEQFF
>TRBV2|-|TRBJ2-2|-
TGTGCCAGCAGTGAAAGTCGGGGGGCCTACACCGGGGAGCTGTTTTTT
CASSESRGAYTGELFF
>TRBV5-1|-|TRBJ1-2|-
TGCGCCAGCAGCCAGGGACGGCTTTATGGCTACACCTTC
CASSQGRLYGYTF
>TRBV28|TRBD2|TRBJ2-7|many
TGTGCCAGCAGGGGAGGGGCAGTCTACGAGCAGTACTTC
CASRGGAVYEQYF
>TRBV7-9|-|TRBJ1-4|few
TGTGCCAGCAGCGGCCCGACACACCGGGAGCCAACAACTAATGAAAAACTGTTTTTT
CASSGPTHREPTTNEKLFF
>TRBV5-5|-|TRBJ1-2|-
TGTGCCAGCAGCTTGGGACCCGGGGCAGGGACCTATGGCTACACCTTC
CASSLGPGAGTYGYTF
>TRBV11-2|-|TRBJ2-5|-
TGTGCCAGCAGCTTTGAAGAACAAGAGACCCAGTACTTC
CASSFEEQETQYF
>TRBV12-3/TRBV12-4|-|TRBJ1-2|-
TGTGCCAGCAGTTTAGAGGCGGGGACCCTCACGGGCTACACCTTC
CASSLEAGTLTGYTF
>TRBV12-3/TRBV12-4|-|TRBJ2-3|-
TGTGCCAGCAGTGTACTGAATACGCAGTATTTT
CASSVLNTQYF
>TRBV12-3/TRBV12-4|TRBD1|TRBJ2-7|few
TGTGCCAGCACCTTGGAACAGGGGCCCTACAATGAGCAGTACTTC
CASTLEQGPYNEQYF
>TRBV20-1|TRBD1|TRBJ2-5|many
TGCAGTGCTAGAGATTCAGACAGGGGTCTAGAGACCCAGTACTTC
CSARDSDRGLETQYF
>TRBV2|-|TRBJ2-7|many
TGTGCCGGGCAGGTCGCCGGTGGGTCCTACGAGCAGTACTTC
CAGQVAGGSYEQYF
>TRBV3-1|-|TRBJ2-3|few
TGTGCCAGCAGCCCTACTAGAACCGGGGATACGCAGTATTTT
CASSPTRTGDTQYF
>TRBV20-1|-|TRBJ2-7|-
TGCAGTGCTAGGGTAGACAGGAACCCCTACGAGCAGTACTTC
CSARVDRNPYEQYF
>TRBV18|-|TRBJ1-1|-
TGTGCCAGCTCACCACGGCAGGTCGGGATGAGCGCTGAAGCTTTCTTT
CASSPRQVGMSAEAFF
>TRBV7-9|TRBD2|TRBJ2-1|-
TGTGCCAGCAGCCACACTAGCGGGGGGGCCTGGGAGCAGTTCTTC
CASSHTSGGAWEQFF